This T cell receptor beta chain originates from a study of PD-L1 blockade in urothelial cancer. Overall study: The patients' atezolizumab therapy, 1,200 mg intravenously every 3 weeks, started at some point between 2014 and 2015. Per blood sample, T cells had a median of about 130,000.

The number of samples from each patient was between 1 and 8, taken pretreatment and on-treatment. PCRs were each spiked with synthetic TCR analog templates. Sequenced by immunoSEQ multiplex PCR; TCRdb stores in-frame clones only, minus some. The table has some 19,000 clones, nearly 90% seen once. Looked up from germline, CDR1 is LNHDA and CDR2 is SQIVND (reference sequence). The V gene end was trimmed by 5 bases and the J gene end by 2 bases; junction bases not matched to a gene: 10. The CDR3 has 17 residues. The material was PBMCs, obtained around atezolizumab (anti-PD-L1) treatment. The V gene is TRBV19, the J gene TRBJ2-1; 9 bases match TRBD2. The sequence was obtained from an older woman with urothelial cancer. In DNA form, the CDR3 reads TGTGCCAGTAGTCCCGATAATATAGCGGGGGCCTACAATGAGCAGTTCTTC. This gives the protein CASSPDNIAGAYNEQFF.